This T cell receptor beta chain came from a study of OX40 agonist ivuxolimab in advanced cancers. Study-wide background: Aged about 23 to 80 with a mean of approximately 57 years, they were approximately 79% male. Three patients, one with hepatocellular carcinoma and two with cutaneous melanoma, achieved partial responses. The study, taken as a whole, reports: Antigen specificity was not determined for the expanded peripheral T cells. In a subset of nonresponders, normalized T-cell clonal expansion was also low.

Using immunoSEQ multiplex PCR, the repertoire was profiled, and TCRdb retains in-frame clones only, with some absent. In the table there are tens of thousands of clones, 80% to 90% of which are singletons. Comments on this clone: The antigen remains unidentified.

CDR3 size: 14 residues. CDR1 is SGHTA and CDR2 is FQGNSA in the germline V gene. After removal of 6 bases from V and 8 bases from J, the junction contained 11 bases not matched to a gene. Sequencing used CD4+ or CD8+ T cells sorted from blood, obtained in a trial of the OX40 agonist ivuxolimab. The J gene is TRBJ1-2, the V gene TRBV7-2; 8 bases agree with TRBD1. The clonotype originates from an adult with an advanced solid tumor such as melanoma, head and neck, liver or kidney cancer. CDR3 coding DNA: TGTGCCAGCAGGGTCGTACAGGGGGGCCAAGGCTACACCTTC. This translates into CASRVVQGGQGYTF.